This paragraph covers one TCR beta chain sequence. Germline V gives CDR1 SGHTS, CDR2 YDEGEE. J gave up 3 bases and V 4 bases, and 5 bases lay outside the gene matches. The CDR3 spans 15 residues. Per the authors' pipeline: Cell counts per sample came from amplifying reference gene primers. Generated by immunoSEQ multiplex PCR, the TCRdb table keeps only in-frame clones and is missing some. V and J calls and clone size are as listed in that table; D and trimming were resolved from the DNA. Counted here are about 110,000 clones, about four fifths occurring once; the ten biggest clones make up approximately 9%. The data stem from a study of blood T cell repertoires in COVID-19. Study-wide context: COVID-19 samples from acute and convalescent phases originated in the United States, Italy and Spain. T cells, B-cell-depleted T cells, or PBMCs provided the cDNA or gDNA that served as material.

This sequence joins TRBV5-8 and TRBJ2-3; 10 bases fit TRBD1. The clonotype comes from a woman in her seventies with acute or convalescent COVID-19. Sample: peripheral blood. The CDR3 DNA reads TGTGCCAGCAGCAACCGGGACAGGGGAACAGATACGCAGTATTTT. Amino acid sequence: CASSNRDRGTDTQYF.